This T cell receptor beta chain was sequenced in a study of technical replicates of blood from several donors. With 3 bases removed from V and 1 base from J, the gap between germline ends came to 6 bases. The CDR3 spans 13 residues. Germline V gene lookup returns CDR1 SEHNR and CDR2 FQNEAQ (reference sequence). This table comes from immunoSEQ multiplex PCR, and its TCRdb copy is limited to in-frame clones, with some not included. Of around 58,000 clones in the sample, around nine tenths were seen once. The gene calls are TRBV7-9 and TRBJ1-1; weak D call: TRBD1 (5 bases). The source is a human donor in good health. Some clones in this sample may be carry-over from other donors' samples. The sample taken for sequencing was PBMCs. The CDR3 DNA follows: TGTGCCAGCAGCTTTACAGGGAACACTGAAGCTTTCTTT. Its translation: CASSFTGNTEAFF. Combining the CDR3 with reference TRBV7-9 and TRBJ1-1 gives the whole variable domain DTGVSQNPRHKITKRGQNVTFRCDPISEHNRLYWYRQTLGQGPEFLTYFQNEAQLEKSRLLSDRFSAERPKGSFSTLEIQRTEQGDSAMYLCASSFTGNTEAFFGQGTRLTVV.